These 24 T cell receptor beta chains originate from one sample sequenced in a study of regulatory dendritic cells for organ transplantation. The table came from immunoSEQ multiplex PCR; TCRdb's copy has only in-frame clones and leaves some out. The sample has about 30,000 clones; roughly 80% are singletons. Sample: naive CD4+ T cells from blood. Indicated subset: CD45RA+ naive T cells. These receptors all stem from a human donor in good health.

The chain couples TRBV27 to TRBJ2-7; D is undetermined. In germline, CDR1 is MNHEY, CDR2 SMNVEV (reference sequence). Trimming removed 0 bases from V and 0 bases from J, with 6 bases in between. The CDR3 loop spans 14 amino acids. For the CDR3, the DNA is TGTGCCAGCAGTTTATCCCTCTTCTCCTACGAGCAGTACTTC. Translating it yields CASSLSLFSYEQYF.

The chain employs TRBV2 and TRBJ1-1, with a tentative D call TRBD1 (6 bases). The CDR3 runs 14 residues. V was pared by 3 bases and J by 8 bases, with 16 bases between. The V gene's germline CDR1 is SNHLY and CDR2 FYNNEI. The CDR3 sequence is CASSDGRVQGEAFF. In DNA form, the CDR3 reads TGTGCCAGCAGTGACGGTCGGGTACAGGGAGAAGCTTTCTTT.

The chain carries TRBV6-1 and TRBJ1-5; a weak D match, TRBD1 (6 bases). This CDR3 comprises 15 residues. V lost 6 bases and J lost 4, with 16 bases in between. CDR1 MNHNS and CDR2 SASEGT come from the germline V gene. The CDR3 DNA follows: TGTGCCAGCAGGATACAGGGCGAGGGGAATCAGCCCCAGCATTTT. This translates into CASRIQGEGNQPQHF.

As regards this clone: Other DNA sequences within the sample encode an identical CDR3. The rearrangement uses TRBV18 and TRBJ2-5; D remains ambiguous. The CDR3 extends over 13 amino acids. In germline, CDR1 is KGHSH, CDR2 LQKENI. The ends were cut back, 2 bases at V and 2 bases at J, with 6 bases in the middle. CDR3 protein: CASSPGQQETQYF. In nucleotides, the CDR3 is TGTGCCAGCTCACCAGGGCAGCAAGAGACCCAGTACTTC.

The genes are TRBV7-9 and TRBJ2-2, with D tentatively TRBD2 (6 bases). Between the trimmed V and J ends, which lost 3 bases and 5 bases, there was a span of 13 bases. Looked up from germline, CDR1 is SEHNR and CDR2 is FQNEAQ (reference sequence). The CDR3 spans 15 residues. The CDR3 spells CASSLVPGRTGELFF. DNA for the CDR3: TGTGCCAGCAGCTTGGTCCCAGGGAGGACCGGGGAGCTGTTTTTT.

J is TRBJ1-1 and V is TRBV5-1, with TRBD1 matching over 9 bases. The CDR3 has 13 residues. CDR1 SGHRS and CDR2 YFSETQ come from the germline V gene. After removal of 5 bases from V and 5 bases from J, the junction contained 4 bases not matched to a gene. The CDR3: CASRQGAETEAFF. The CDR3 DNA follows: TGCGCCAGCAGACAGGGGGCAGAAACTGAAGCTTTCTTT.

The chain joins TRBV11-2 to TRBJ2-7; weak D call: TRBD1 (6 bases). V was trimmed by 2 bases and J by 4 bases, leaving 12 bases between them. This CDR3 is built from 14 residues. Germline lookup yields CDR1 SGHAT and CDR2 FQNNGV. The CDR3 here is CASSLYQGSYEQYF. In DNA form, the CDR3 reads TGTGCCAGCAGCTTATATCAGGGGTCGTACGAGCAGTACTTC.

V gene TRBV2 combines with J gene TRBJ2-5; D is ambiguous. The J call is uncertain, as TRBJ2-7 better fits the DNA end. CDR1 and CDR2 (germline): SNHLY, FYNNEI. The CDR3 is 10 amino acids. The CDR3 region is CASSFYEQYF. CDR3 DNA sequence: TGTGCCAGCAGTTTCTACGAGCAGTACTTC.

J is TRBJ1-1 and V is TRBV2, with D hard to call. CDR1 is SNHLY and CDR2 is FYNNEI in the germline V gene. This CDR3 has 14 residues. Trimming shortened V by 7 bases and J by 6 bases, and 18 bases separated the two germline ends. Here the CDR3 reads CASTEGIDSAEAFF. The DNA for the CDR3 is TGTGCCAGCACAGAGGGCATAGATTCCGCTGAAGCTTTCTTT.

This sequence joins TRBV5-4 and TRBJ1-2; D is possibly TRBD1 (5 bases). The CDR3 spans 15 residues. V was cut by 4 bases and J by 1 base, with 14 bases left in between. Germline V gene sequence: CDR1 SGHNT, CDR2 YYREEE (reference sequence). The CDR3 DNA follows: TGTGCCAGCAGCCTCCGACAGCAACTTAACTATGGCTACACCTTC. Its translation is CASSLRQQLNYGYTF.

The V and J genes are TRBV6-1 and TRBJ1-1; D remains ambiguous. The CDR3 runs 13 residues. Per the germline V gene, CDR1 is MNHNS and CDR2 is SASEGT. Trimming shortened V by 3 bases and J by 2 bases, and 7 bases separated the two germline ends. As DNA, the CDR3 is TGTGCCAGCAGTGACCCGGGAAACACTGAAGCTTTCTTT. This codes for CASSDPGNTEAFF.

This rearrangement joins TRBV7-6 to TRBJ2-1; TRBD2 might be the D (7 bases). Germline V lookup: CDR1 SGHVS, CDR2 FNYEAQ. Trimming took 5 bases from V and 8 from J, leaving 25 bases between them. The CDR3 covers 17 residues. In DNA form, the CDR3 reads TGTGCCAGCAGCAGGGGGGGAGGCGGGGGCGCCGCCGATGAGCAGTTCTTC. It encodes CASSRGGGGGAADEQFF.

The chain links TRBV5-1 to TRBJ2-1; 7 bases align to TRBD1. The CDR3 loop spans 16 amino acids. Trimming removed 6 bases from V and 3 bases from J; junction bases left unmatched: 12. Looked up from germline, CDR1 is SGHRS and CDR2 is YFSETQ. The CDR3 sequence is CASTDSPTGNYNEQFF. Written as DNA, the CDR3 is TGCGCCAGCACCGACTCACCGACAGGGAACTACAATGAGCAGTTCTTC.

This sequence joins TRBV28 and TRBJ1-4, with D perhaps TRBD1 (6 bases). Looked up from germline, CDR1 is MDHEN and CDR2 is SYDVKM. With 2 bases removed from V and 2 bases from J, the gap between germline ends came to 9 bases. The CDR3 runs to 15 residues. This chain's CDR3 is CASSLGTFTNEKLFF. CDR3 DNA sequence: TGTGCCAGCAGTTTAGGGACATTCACTAATGAAAAACTGTTTTTT.

This rearrangement joins TRBV5-1 to TRBJ2-1; 12 bases fit TRBD2. The CDR3 consists of 18 residues. Germline assignment: CDR1 SGHRS and CDR2 YFSETQ. J was trimmed by 0 bases and V by 4 bases; bases with no gene match: 8. The CDR3 reads CASSKTSGGSSSYNEQFF. As DNA, the CDR3 is TGCGCCAGCAGCAAAACTAGCGGGGGGTCCAGCTCCTACAATGAGCAGTTCTTC.

V and J are TRBV29-1 and TRBJ2-1; 9 bases fit TRBD2. Trimming took 3 bases from V and 3 from J; bases not matched to a gene: 12. The CDR3 is made up of 17 amino acids. Germline CDR1 reads SQVTM; CDR2 reads ANQGSEA. The CDR3 DNA reads as TGCAGCGTTGACCTGATAGCGGGGGCCGACATCTACAATGAGCAGTTCTTC. This codes for CSVDLIAGADIYNEQFF.

The chain links TRBV7-2 to TRBJ2-3; D call uncertain. The CDR3 spans 13 residues. The V end lost 5 bases, the J end lost 2 bases, and 8 bases lay between the germline ends. Per the germline V gene, CDR1 is SGHTA and CDR2 is FQGNSA. The CDR3 is CASSPGHTDTQYF. The CDR3 region has the DNA TGTGCCAGCAGCCCAGGCCACACAGATACGCAGTATTTT.

The rearrangement links TRBV11-2 to TRBJ2-3, with 7 bases matching TRBD1. The CDR3 length is 16 residues. J lost 3 bases, V lost 5 bases, and 11 bases had no gene match. CDR1 and CDR2 (germline): SGHAT, FQNNGV. The CDR3 nucleotides are TGTGCCAGCAGCGCCCGAAGACAGGGAAGAACAGATACGCAGTATTTT. It specifies CASSARRQGRTDTQYF.

This sequence joins TRBV5-1 and TRBJ1-2; TRBD1 agrees at 9 bases. V gave up 4 bases and J gave up 8 bases; unmatched junction bases: 9. Looked up from germline, CDR1 is SGHRS and CDR2 is YFSETQ. The CDR3 length is 14 residues. CDR3 residues: CASSPVQGAGGYTF. Written as DNA, the CDR3 is TGCGCCAGCAGCCCAGTACAGGGGGCGGGAGGCTACACCTTC.

V gene TRBV11-2 combines with J gene TRBJ2-7; possible D gene TRBD1, 6 bases. The CDR3 totals 14 residues. The germline gives CDR1 SGHAT, CDR2 FQNNGV. Trimming shortened V by 0 bases and J by 3 bases, and 9 bases separated the two germline ends. The DNA of the CDR3 is TGTGCCAGCAGCTTAGAGGAGACAGGCTACGAGCAGTACTTC. Its translation is CASSLEETGYEQYF.

The chain carries TRBV6-1 and TRBJ1-2; 8 bases align to TRBD1. Unmatched junction bases numbered 6, after V lost 6 bases and J lost 3 bases. Germline values: CDR1 MNHNS, CDR2 SASEGT. The CDR3 contains 14 residues. The DNA of the CDR3 is TGTGCCAGCAGGAATGACAGGGGAGACTATGGCTACACCTTC. This gives the protein CASRNDRGDYGYTF.

V is TRBV18 and J is TRBJ2-2, with 8 positions matching TRBD1. The germline V gene encodes CDR1 KGHSH and CDR2 LQKENI. The CDR3 is made up of 14 amino acids. V shed 8 bases and J 5 bases; nucleotides not matched to a gene: 7. CDR3 sequence (DNA): TGTGCCAGCACGGAGACAGGGGATACCGGGGAGCTGTTTTTT. It is translated as CASTETGDTGELFF.

The chain links TRBV5-1 to TRBJ2-3; maybe TRBD2 (5 bases). The germline V and J ends were trimmed by 3 bases and 4 bases, with 15 bases remaining between them. This CDR3 spans 15 amino acids. Germline V CDR1 and CDR2: SGHRS, YFSETQ. The CDR3 region has the DNA TGCGCCAGCAGCTCCGCGTCGTACGGGGCAGATACGCAGTATTTT. It is translated as CASSSASYGADTQYF.

J is TRBJ2-4 and V is TRBV18, with 9 nucleotides matching TRBD1. Germline-derived CDR1 and CDR2 are KGHSH and LQKENI. The CDR3 consists of 18 residues. V was clipped by 4 bases and J by 2 bases; unmatched bases: 12. The CDR3 loop reads CASSLWQDRGESKNIQYF. CDR3 bases: TGTGCCAGCTCACTATGGCAGGACAGGGGCGAATCCAAAAACATTCAGTACTTC.